This T cell receptor (beta chain) was captured by sequencing in a study of T cells in localized non-small cell lung cancer. Profiling relied on immunoSEQ multiplex PCR, and the TCRdb table lists in-frame clones only, not all of them. Of 37,000 or so clones listed, over 80% are singletons. General study results and limits: A denser population of T cells in blood accompanied longer overall survival. Median around 56 top-100 tumor clones were shared with paired adjacent lung.

Note on this clone: Antigen: not known.

The receptor was derived from a woman aged 35 to 70 with stage I lung adenocarcinoma. Sequenced here: peripheral blood, sampled before any cancer treatment.

The CDR3 is CASSPSPGAKNIQYF. CDR3 in DNA: TGCGCCAGCAGTCCAAGCCCGGGGGCCAAAAACATTCAGTACTTC. J is TRBJ2-4 and V is TRBV5-1; D is possibly TRBD2 (5 bases). The CDR3 length is 15 residues. The V and J ends lost 5 bases and 1 base respectively, with 13 bases between them. Germline CDR1 reads SGHRS; CDR2 reads YFSETQ.